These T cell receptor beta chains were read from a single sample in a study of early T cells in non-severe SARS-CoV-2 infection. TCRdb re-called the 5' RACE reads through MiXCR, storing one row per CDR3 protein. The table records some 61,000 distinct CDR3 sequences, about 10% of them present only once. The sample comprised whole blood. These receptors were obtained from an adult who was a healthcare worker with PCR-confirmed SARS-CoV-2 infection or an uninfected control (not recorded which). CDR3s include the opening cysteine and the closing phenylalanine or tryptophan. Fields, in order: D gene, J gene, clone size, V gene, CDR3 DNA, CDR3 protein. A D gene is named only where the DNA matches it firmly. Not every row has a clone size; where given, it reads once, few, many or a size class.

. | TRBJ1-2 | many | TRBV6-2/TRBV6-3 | TGTGCCAGCAGTTACTCTGAGATTAACTATGGCTACACCTTC | CASSYSEINYGYTF
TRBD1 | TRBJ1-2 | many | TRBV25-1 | TGTGCCAGCAGCCAAGGGGGCAGCTATGGCTACACCTTC | CASSQGGSYGYTF
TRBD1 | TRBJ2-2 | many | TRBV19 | TGTGCCAGTGGGACAGGTCGGAGCACCGGGGAGCTGTTTTTT | CASGTGRSTGELFF
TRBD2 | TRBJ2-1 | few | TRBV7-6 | TGTGCCAGCAGTCTAGGGGCTAGCGGGAGTGGGGAGCAGTTCTTC | CASSLGASGSGEQFF
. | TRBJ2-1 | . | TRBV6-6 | TGTGCCAGCAGTTACGCACCAGAGAACAATGAGCAGTTCTTC | CASSYAPENNEQFF
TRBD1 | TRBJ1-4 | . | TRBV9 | TGTGCCAGCAGCGCCCAGGGACAGGAAAATGAAAAACTGTTTTTT | CASSAQGQENEKLFF
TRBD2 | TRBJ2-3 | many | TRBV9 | TGTGCCAGCAGCAGACGGACTAGCGGGAGGGCCTCAGATACGCAGTATTTT | CASSRRTSGRASDTQYF
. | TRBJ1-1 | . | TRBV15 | TGTGCCACCAGCAGGGGACAAATGAACACTGAAGCTTTCTTT | CATSRGQMNTEAFF
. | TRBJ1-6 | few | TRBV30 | TGTGCCTGGAGTAAGGGCTCATCAACACCCCTCCACTTT | CAWSKGSSTPLHF
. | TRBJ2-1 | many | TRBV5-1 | TGCGCCAGCAGCCGGGAAGGATTCGTGAATGAGCAGTTCTTC | CASSREGFVNEQFF
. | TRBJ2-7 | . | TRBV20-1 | TGCAGTGCTAGAGATCTCGCAGGGGGGGGCGAGCAGTACTTC | CSARDLAGGGEQYF
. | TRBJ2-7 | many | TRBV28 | TGTGCCAGCAGACGGGGGCAGTCCTACGAGCAGTACTTC | CASRRGQSYEQYF
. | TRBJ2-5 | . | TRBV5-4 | TGTGCCAGCAGCTCACCCCGAGACGAGACCCAGTACTTC | CASSSPRDETQYF
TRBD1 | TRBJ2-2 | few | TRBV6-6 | TGTGCCAGCAGTTGGACAGGCACCGGGGAGCTGTTTTTT | CASSWTGTGELFF
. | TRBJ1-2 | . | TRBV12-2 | TGTGCAAGTCGCCCCGCCCGAGTCAATGCGCATGGCTACACCTTC | CASRPARVNAHGYTF
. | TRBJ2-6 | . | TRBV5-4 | TGTGCCAGCAGCAGTTTGGACATCTCTGGGGCCAACGTCCTGACTTTC | CASSSLDISGANVLTF
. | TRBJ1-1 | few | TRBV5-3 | TGTGCCTCCCACGAGGTCACTGAAGCTTTCTTT | CASHEVTEAFF
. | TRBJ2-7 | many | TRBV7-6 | TGTGCCAGCAGCCAGACCGACAGCTACGAGCAGTACTTC | CASSQTDSYEQYF
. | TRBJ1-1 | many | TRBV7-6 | TGTGCCAGCAGCTTGATTAGCGCCGGGGGATCCGAAGCTTTCTTT | CASSLISAGGSEAFF
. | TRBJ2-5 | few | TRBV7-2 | TGTGCCAGCAGCTTATATGCCCCTAGCGCCCAAGAGACCCAGTACTTC | CASSLYAPSAQETQYF
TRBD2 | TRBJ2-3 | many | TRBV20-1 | TGCAGTGCTTCTACTAGCGGGGGGCGCACAGATACGCAGTATTTT | CSASTSGGRTDTQYF
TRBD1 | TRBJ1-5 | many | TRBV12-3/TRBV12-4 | TGTGCCAGCAGCCGAACAGGGGTCAGTCAGCCCCAGCATTTT | CASSRTGVSQPQHF